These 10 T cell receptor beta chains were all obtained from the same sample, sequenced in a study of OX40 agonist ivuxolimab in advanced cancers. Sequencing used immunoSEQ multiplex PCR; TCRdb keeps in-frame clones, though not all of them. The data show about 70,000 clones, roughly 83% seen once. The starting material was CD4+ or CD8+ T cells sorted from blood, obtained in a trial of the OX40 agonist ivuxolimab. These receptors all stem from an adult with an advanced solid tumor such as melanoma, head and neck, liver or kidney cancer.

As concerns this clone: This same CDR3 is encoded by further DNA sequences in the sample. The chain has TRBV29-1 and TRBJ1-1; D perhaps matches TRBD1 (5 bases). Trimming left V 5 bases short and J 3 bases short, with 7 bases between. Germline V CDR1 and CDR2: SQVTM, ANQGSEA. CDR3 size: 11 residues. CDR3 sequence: CSVRRDTEAFF. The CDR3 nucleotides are TGCAGCGTTCGCAGGGACACTGAAGCTTTCTTT.

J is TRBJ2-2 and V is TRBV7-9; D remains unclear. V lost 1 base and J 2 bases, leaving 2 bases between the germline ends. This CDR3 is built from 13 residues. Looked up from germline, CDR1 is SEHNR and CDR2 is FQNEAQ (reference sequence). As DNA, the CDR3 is TGTGCCAGCAGCTTAGACAACACCGGGGAGCTGTTTTTT. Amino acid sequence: CASSLDNTGELFF.

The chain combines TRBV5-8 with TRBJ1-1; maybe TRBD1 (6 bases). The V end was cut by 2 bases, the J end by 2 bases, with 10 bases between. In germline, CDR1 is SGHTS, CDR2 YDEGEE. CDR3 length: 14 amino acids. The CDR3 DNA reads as TGTGCCAGCAGCTTTCCGACAGGAAACACTGAAGCTTTCTTT. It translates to CASSFPTGNTEAFF.

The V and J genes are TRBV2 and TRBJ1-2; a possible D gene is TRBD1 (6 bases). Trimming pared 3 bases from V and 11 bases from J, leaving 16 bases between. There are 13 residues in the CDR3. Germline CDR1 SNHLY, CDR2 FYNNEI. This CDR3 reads CASSEGRGPRYTF. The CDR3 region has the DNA TGTGCCAGCAGTGAGGGCAGGGGTCCGCGATACACCTTC.

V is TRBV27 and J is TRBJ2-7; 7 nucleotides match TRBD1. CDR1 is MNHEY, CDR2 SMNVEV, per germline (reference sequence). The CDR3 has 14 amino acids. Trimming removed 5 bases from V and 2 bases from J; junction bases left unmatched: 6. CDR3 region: CASSHLGQPYEQYF. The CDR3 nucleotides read TGTGCCAGCAGTCACCTGGGACAGCCCTACGAGCAGTACTTC.

CDR3 DNA sequence: TGTGCCAGCAGTTACGGGGGGGCGGGGAATCAGCCCCAGCATTTT. Translating it yields CASSYGGAGNQPQHF. The chain links TRBV6-5 to TRBJ1-5; D is perhaps TRBD1 (6 bases). V gave up 2 bases and J gave up 4 bases, with 12 bases separating them. The germline CDR1 and CDR2 sequences are MNHEY and SVGAGI. This CDR3 region has 15 residues.

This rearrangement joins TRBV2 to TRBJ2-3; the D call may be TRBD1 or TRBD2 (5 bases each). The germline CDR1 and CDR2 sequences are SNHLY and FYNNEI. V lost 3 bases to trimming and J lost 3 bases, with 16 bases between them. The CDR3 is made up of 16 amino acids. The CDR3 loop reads CASSEGGDGVTDTQYF. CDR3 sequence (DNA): TGTGCCAGCAGTGAGGGTGGGGACGGAGTAACAGATACGCAGTATTTT. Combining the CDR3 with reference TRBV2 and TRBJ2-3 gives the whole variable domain EPEVTQTPSHQVTQMGQEVILRCVPISNHLYFYWYRQILGQKVEFLVSFYNNEISEKSEIFDDQFSVERPDGSNFTLKIRSTKLEDSAMYFCASSEGGDGVTDTQYFGPGTRLTVL.

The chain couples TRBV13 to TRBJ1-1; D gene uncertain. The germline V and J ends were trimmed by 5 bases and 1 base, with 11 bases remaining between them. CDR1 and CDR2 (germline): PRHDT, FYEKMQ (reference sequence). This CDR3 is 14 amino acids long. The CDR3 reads CASSLQSRNTEAFF. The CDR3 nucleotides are TGTGCCAGCAGCCTACAGAGCAGGAACACTGAAGCTTTCTTT.

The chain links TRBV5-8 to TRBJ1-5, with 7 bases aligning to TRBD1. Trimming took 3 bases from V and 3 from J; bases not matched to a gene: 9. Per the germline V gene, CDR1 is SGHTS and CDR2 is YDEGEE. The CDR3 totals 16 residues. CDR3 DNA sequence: TGTGCCAGCAGCTCTGGTGTTGGACAGGTCAATCAGCCCCAGCATTTT. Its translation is CASSSGVGQVNQPQHF. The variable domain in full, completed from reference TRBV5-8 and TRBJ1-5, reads EAGVTQSPTHLIKTRGQQATLRCSPISGHTSVYWYQQALGLGLQFLLWYDEGEERNRGNFPPRFSGRQFPNYSSELNVNALELEDSALYLCASSSGVGQVNQPQHFGDGTRLSIL.

The CDR3 sequence: CASSPLGGLIHTQYF. In DNA form, the CDR3 reads TGTGCCAGCAGTCCTCTCGGGGGGTTGATCCATACGCAGTATTTT. The gene calls are TRBV6-5 and TRBJ2-3; TRBD2 aligns across 7 bases. The germline CDR1 and CDR2 sequences are MNHEY and SVGAGI. The CDR3 is made up of 15 amino acids. V shed 5 bases, J shed 7 bases, and the junction held 12 bases outside the gene matches.